These 22 T cell receptor beta chains share one sample of origin, sequenced in a study of blood T cells in healthy people across ages. With a J-beta primer mix and a sample-barcoded 5' primer, a second PCR ran about 7 to 12 cycles. TCRdb re-called the 5' RACE reads with MiXCR, one entry per CDR3 protein. Of around 1,800,000 distinct CDR3 sequences in the sample, 35% to 50% were seen once. The specimen sequenced was blood. The source of these receptors is a human donor in good health.

As regards this clonotype: A read error may produce the germline difference seen at one junction end. This chain connects TRBV12-5 to TRBJ2-3; D gene ambiguous. CDR3 length equals 14 residues. In germline, CDR1 is LGHNT, CDR2 FRNRAP. CDR3 region: CASGLDRVTDTRYF. The CDR3 DNA reads as TGTGCTAGTGGTTTGGACAGAGTCACAGATACGCGGTATTTT.

CDR3 amino acids: CASSLSTPYGYTF. DNA of the CDR3: TGTGCCAGCAGCTTGAGCACTCCCTATGGCTACACCTTC. The chain uses TRBV11-2 and TRBJ1-2; D not resolved. Germline CDR1 is SGHAT and CDR2 is FQNNGV. Trimming cost V 3 bases and J 4 bases, with 9 bases left between them. This CDR3 has 13 amino acids.

The gene calls are TRBV5-1 and TRBJ2-1; 7 nucleotides match TRBD2. J was trimmed by 8 bases and V by 1 base; bases with no gene match: 6. The CDR3 has 14 residues. CDR1 and CDR2 (germline): SGHRS, YFSETQ. CDR3 coding DNA: TGCGCCAGCAGCTTGCGGCCTGGGGGGGATGAGCAGTTCTTC. Translating gives CASSLRPGGDEQFF.

J is TRBJ1-2 and V is TRBV2; 7 nucleotides match TRBD1. Losses at the gene ends were 6 bases for V and 4 bases for J; bases not matched to a gene: 8. CDR3 length: 14 residues. CDR1 SNHLY and CDR2 FYNNEI come from the germline V gene. The CDR3 DNA follows: TGTGCCAGCAGGAGAATTACAGGGGCCTATGGCTACACCTTC. Amino acid sequence: CASRRITGAYGYTF.

The rearrangement joins TRBV5-5 to TRBJ2-4; weak D call: TRBD2 (6 bases). The CDR3 spans 16 residues. V was trimmed by 0 bases and J by 13 bases, leaving 23 bases between them. Germline assignment: CDR1 SGHKS and CDR2 YYEKEE (reference sequence). Here the CDR3 reads CASSLGIGLAANEQYF. The CDR3 nucleotides read TGTGCCAGCAGCTTGGGCATAGGCTTAGCGGCCAATGAGCAGTACTTC.

This clonotype was observed a handful of times. V is TRBV7-2 and J is TRBJ2-5; 13 nucleotides agree with TRBD2. This CDR3 comprises 19 residues. Germline V CDR1 and CDR2: SGHTA, FQGNSA. The V segment lost 5 bases and the J segment 2 bases; nucleotides outside the gene matches: 14. CDR3 nucleotide sequence: TGTGCCAGCAGCGCCTGGACTAGCGGGGGATCGACTCCTCAAGAGACCCAGTACTTC. Translation gives CASSAWTSGGSTPQETQYF. Using reference TRBV7-2 and TRBJ2-5 for the parts outside the CDR3, the full variable domain is GAGVSQSPSNKVTEKGKDVELRCDPISGHTALYWYRQSLGQGLEFLIYFQGNSAPDKSGLPSDRFSAERTGGSVSTLTIQRTQQEDSAVYLCASSAWTSGGSTPQETQYFGPGTRLLVL.

This clonotype was observed a few times. V gene TRBV7-2 combines with J gene TRBJ1-4; no clear D. V was clipped by 2 bases and J by 4 bases, with 11 bases between them. Germline values: CDR1 SGHTA, CDR2 FQGNSA. The CDR3 contains 15 residues. The DNA for the CDR3 is TGTGCCAGCAGCTTAACTACGATCTATAATGAAAAACTGTTTTTT. Its translation: CASSLTTIYNEKLFF.

This clonotype came up many times. The gene calls are TRBV5-6 and TRBJ1-2, with D hard to call. The germline CDR1 and CDR2 sequences are SGHDT and YYEEEE. This CDR3 is 15 amino acids long. Trimming pared 2 bases from V and 5 bases from J, leaving 16 bases between. The CDR3: CASSLSTSVFYGYTF. The CDR3 coding sequence is TGTGCCAGCAGCTTATCGACGAGTGTGTTTTATGGCTACACCTTC.

As to this clonotype: A junction end diverges from the germline sequence, so it may reflect a read error. The chain employs TRBV27 and TRBJ1-5; D is possibly TRBD1 (6 bases). Germline CDR1 is MNHEY and CDR2 is SMNVEV (reference sequence). This CDR3 contains 14 residues. CDR3 region: CAGSLRTGNQPQHF. The CDR3 bases are TGTGCCGGCAGTTTACGCACAGGGAATCAGCCCCAGCATTTT.

This clonotype turned up a few times. J is TRBJ1-4 and V is TRBV5-5; D gene uncertain. CDR1 SGHKS and CDR2 YYEKEE come from the germline V gene (reference sequence). The V end was cut by 0 bases, the J end by 8 bases, with 8 bases between. The CDR3 runs to 13 residues. This CDR3 reads CASSLAPTEKLFF. CDR3 nucleotides: TGTGCCAGCAGCTTGGCCCCGACGGAAAAACTGTTTTTT. Using reference TRBV5-5 and TRBJ1-4 for the parts outside the CDR3, the full variable domain is DAGVTQSPTHLIKTRGQQVTLRCSPISGHKSVSWYQQVLGQGPQFIFQYYEKEERGRGNFPDRFSARQFPNYSSELNVNALLLGDSALYLCASSLAPTEKLFFGSGTQLSVL.

The table lists this clonotype with a few counts. The chain is built from TRBV6-6 and TRBJ2-1; 9 nucleotides agree with TRBD1. The trim removed 0 bases at V and 8 bases at J, leaving 2 bases unmatched. The length of the CDR3 is 14 residues. The germline V gene encodes CDR1 MNHNY and CDR2 SVGAGI (reference sequence). The CDR3, as DNA: TGTGCCAGCAGTTACTCGGGACAGGGCCATGAGCAGTTCTTC. It yields the protein CASSYSGQGHEQFF.

The chain employs TRBV7-2 and TRBJ2-5; D possibly matches TRBD1 or TRBD2 (5 bases each). The last part of the DNA fits TRBJ2-7 better; the J call may be wrong. Per germline, CDR1 SGHTA and CDR2 FQGNSA. The CDR3 covers 16 residues. DNA of the CDR3: TGTGCCAGCAGCTTAGTGTACCAGACCGGGGCAGACGAGCAGTACTTC. It translates to CASSLVYQTGADEQYF.

The chain joins TRBV7-2 to TRBJ2-5; a weak D match, TRBD2 (5 bases). V lost 4 bases, J lost 11 bases, and 17 bases lay in between. This CDR3 spans 13 amino acids. Germline V gene sequence: CDR1 SGHTA, CDR2 FQGNSA. CDR3 sequence: CASSSRMGGEQYF. The DNA for the CDR3 is TGTGCCAGCAGCTCGCGGATGGGTGGGGAGCAGTACTTC. The full variable domain, rest sourced from reference TRBV7-2 and TRBJ2-5, is GAGVSQSPSNKVTEKGKDVELRCDPISGHTALYWYRQSLGQGLEFLIYFQGNSAPDKSGLPSDRFSAERTGGSVSTLTIQRTQQEDSAVYLCASSSRMGGEQYFGPGTRLLVL.

In this sample, this clonotype turned up a few times. The chain uses TRBV7-8 and TRBJ2-6; D might be TRBD2 (6 bases). The CDR3 extends over 18 amino acids. V was cut by 4 bases and J by 4 bases, with 20 bases left in between. Germline loops: CDR1 SGHVS, CDR2 FQNEAQ. The CDR3 region is CASSSNRVGGKGANVLTF. The CDR3 nucleotides are TGTGCCAGCAGCTCCAATCGGGTCGGGGGAAAAGGGGCCAACGTCCTGACTTTC.

CDR3 loop: CASSLTGFSNTEAFF. The CDR3 DNA reads TGTGCCAGCAGCTTAACGGGATTTTCGAACACTGAAGCTTTCTTT. This sequence joins TRBV7-3 and TRBJ1-1; D gene uncertain. There are 15 residues in the CDR3. The V end lost 0 bases, the J end lost 1 base, and 9 bases lay between the germline ends. Germline V gene lookup returns CDR1 SGHTA and CDR2 FQGTGA.

This clonotype came up a few times. The chain joins TRBV24-1 to TRBJ2-5, with D possibly called TRBD1 or TRBD2 (5 bases each). The CDR3 has 14 amino acids. The V and J ends lost 8 bases and 5 bases respectively, with 17 bases between them. The germline CDR1 and CDR2 sequences are KGHDR and SFDVKD. CDR3 nucleotides: TGTGCCACCACATCCCGAGGGGAAGGGGAGACCCAGTACTTC. Its translation is CATTSRGEGETQYF.

The chain uses TRBV4-3 and TRBJ2-7; TRBD1 is a possible D gene (5 bases). The CDR3 totals 15 residues. V shed 4 bases and J shed 3 bases, with 16 bases lying between them. In germline, CDR1 is LGHNA, CDR2 YSLEER. The CDR3 region is CASSRQSIGNYEQYF. CDR3 nucleotides: TGCGCCAGCAGCCGACAGTCAATTGGAAACTACGAGCAGTACTTC.

The chain couples TRBV27 to TRBJ2-7; tentative D call: TRBD2 (6 bases). The CDR3 has 14 residues. V lost 2 bases, J lost 4 bases, and 12 bases lay in between. The V gene's germline CDR1 is MNHEY and CDR2 SMNVEV (reference sequence). CDR3 in amino acids: CASSLRLGQYEQYF. The CDR3 DNA is TGTGCCAGCAGTTTAAGACTAGGCCAATACGAGCAGTACTTC.

This clonotype was recorded only once. This chain links TRBV5-6 with TRBJ1-2, with D unclear. Germline values: CDR1 SGHDT, CDR2 YYEEEE. CDR3 length: 17 residues. V was trimmed by 0 bases and J by 4 bases, leaving 19 bases between them. The chain's CDR3 is CASSLGPGLRTSYGYTF. For the CDR3, the DNA is TGTGCCAGCAGCTTGGGTCCTGGATTGAGAACCTCCTATGGCTACACCTTC.

V and J are TRBV2 and TRBJ2-1; D is possibly TRBD2 (7 bases). V dropped 3 bases and J dropped 9 bases, with 15 bases sitting between them. The CDR3 length is 14 residues. CDR1 SNHLY and CDR2 FYNNEI come from the germline V gene. The CDR3 DNA sequence: TGTGCCAGCAGTGATAGGGGGGGGCACATTGAGCAGTTCTTC. Its translation is CASSDRGGHIEQFF.

J is TRBJ1-5 and V is TRBV20-1; D remains unclear. Per the germline V gene, CDR1 is DFQATT and CDR2 is SNEGSKA (reference sequence). Deletions cut 1 base from V and 6 bases from J, with 10 bases between. This CDR3 is built from 13 residues. The DNA for the CDR3 is TGCAGTGCTAGAGCCTCGGGAGTTCAGCCCCAGCATTTT. Translating it yields CSARASGVQPQHF.

The CDR3 reads CASSSRPRWAYNEQFF. The CDR3 coding sequence is TGTGCCAGCAGTTCCCGGCCCCGATGGGCCTACAATGAGCAGTTCTTC. The chain combines TRBV7-2 with TRBJ2-1; unclear D gene. V lost 6 bases to trimming and J lost 2 bases, with 17 bases between them. This CDR3 region has 16 residues. From germline, CDR1 is SGHTA and CDR2 FQGNSA.